Described below is a single T cell receptor (beta chain) sequence and its context. The study recruited people aged roughly 18 to 95 years across approximately 24 US areas. These data come from a study of blood T cell repertoires in COVID-19. Study-level background: The United States, Italy and Spain supplied acute and convalescent COVID-19 samples.

Original analysis: It was from reference gene primer amplification that nucleated cell counts were estimated. Sequenced by immunoSEQ multiplex PCR; TCRdb stores in-frame clones only, minus some. V, J and clone size reflect that table, while D and trimming were determined from the DNA. The sample has under 300,000 clones, 85% to 90% seen once; the top ten hold 1.5% to 2%. With 4 bases removed from V and 2 bases from J, the gap between germline ends came to 19 bases. The CDR3 length is 16 residues. Germline CDR1 is SGHRS and CDR2 is YFSETQ. This receptor was obtained from an older woman who had recovered from COVID-19. Sequencing was performed on PBMCs or T cells enriched from blood (not recorded which). V and J are TRBV5-1 and TRBJ2-7; D is possibly TRBD1 (6 bases). The CDR3 loop reads CASSKSSPGEPYEQYF. CDR3 bases: TGCGCCAGCAGCAAATCATCTCCAGGGGAGCCCTACGAGCAGTACTTC.